These T cell receptor beta chains were read from a single sample in a study of T cells in Graves' hyperthyroidism and ophthalmopathy. TCRdb re-analysed the multiplex PCR reads in MiXCR, keeping a single row per CDR3 protein. Among almost 600,000 distinct CDR3 sequences listed, approximately 15% were seen once. The sequencing input was blood. Receptors originate from a woman aged 30 to 39 with Graves' hyperthyroidism that later progressed to Graves' ophthalmopathy. CDR3s include the opening cysteine and the closing phenylalanine or tryptophan. The order of the fields is clone size, D gene, J gene, V gene, CDR3 DNA, CDR3 protein. The D gene is left open where the match is weak. Size tells how often a clone was seen (once, few, many) or the class of an expanded clone, and some rows leave it out.

clone size: many; D gene: -; J gene: TRBJ1-2; V gene: TRBV12-3/TRBV12-4; CDR3 DNA: TGTGCCAGCAGCCCCCGCCGGGATAACTATGGCTACACCTTC; CDR3 protein: CASSPRRDNYGYTF
clone size: few; D gene: TRBD1; J gene: TRBJ1-1; V gene: TRBV6-2/TRBV6-3; CDR3 DNA: TGTGCCAGCATACAGACAGGGTGGACTGAAGCTTTCTTT; CDR3 protein: CASIQTGWTEAFF
clone size: many; D gene: -; J gene: TRBJ1-5; V gene: TRBV5-1; CDR3 DNA: TGCGCCAGCAGCCAGTCGGACGGAAGCAATCAGCCCCAGCATTTT; CDR3 protein: CASSQSDGSNQPQHF
clone size: many; D gene: -; J gene: TRBJ1-4; V gene: TRBV3-1; CDR3 DNA: TGTGCCAGCAGTTCCCCCTGGGAAGGTGAAAAACTGTTTTTT; CDR3 protein: CASSSPWEGEKLFF
clone size: few; D gene: -; J gene: TRBJ1-1; V gene: TRBV10-3; CDR3 DNA: TGTGCCATCGGAACAGCCACTAACACTGAAGCTTTCTTT; CDR3 protein: CAIGTATNTEAFF
clone size: many; D gene: -; J gene: TRBJ1-6; V gene: TRBV6-6; CDR3 DNA: TGTGCCAGCAGTTACTCGGGCGTAGATTCACCCCTCCACTTT; CDR3 protein: CASSYSGVDSPLHF
clone size: many; D gene: -; J gene: TRBJ2-3; V gene: TRBV5-1; CDR3 DNA: TGCGCCAGCAGGACCCCACTAGATTCTACGCAGTATTTT; CDR3 protein: CASRTPLDSTQYF
clone size: many; D gene: TRBD2; J gene: TRBJ2-7; V gene: TRBV12-3/TRBV12-4; CDR3 DNA: TGTGCCAGCAGTTTAGCCTCTAGCGGGAGGGCCTACGAGCAGTACTTC; CDR3 protein: CASSLASSGRAYEQYF
clone size: -; D gene: -; J gene: TRBJ2-1; V gene: TRBV2; CDR3 DNA: TGTGCCAGCAATTTGACCCCTAGGAGTGAGCAGTTCTTC; CDR3 protein: CASNLTPRSEQFF
clone size: many; D gene: -; J gene: TRBJ1-1; V gene: TRBV19; CDR3 DNA: TGTGCTCTCTGGGCCCAGCTGGAAGCTTTCTTT; CDR3 protein: CALWAQLEAFF
clone size: few; D gene: TRBD2; J gene: TRBJ2-5; V gene: TRBV11-3; CDR3 DNA: TGTGCCCGCAGCTTAGAAAGCCTAGCGGGGGCTGAGACCCAGTACTTC; CDR3 protein: CARSLESLAGAETQYF
clone size: -; D gene: -; J gene: TRBJ1-1; V gene: TRBV5-1; CDR3 DNA: TGCGCCAGCAGCCAGGCCCCTGCGAACACTGAAGCTTTCTTT; CDR3 protein: CASSQAPANTEAFF
clone size: many; D gene: TRBD1; J gene: TRBJ2-3; V gene: TRBV24-1; CDR3 DNA: TGTGCCACCCCCATCTTCGGACAGGGAGGACCTCGTGGTACGCAGTATTTT; CDR3 protein: CATPIFGQGGPRGTQYF
clone size: few; D gene: -; J gene: TRBJ2-3; V gene: TRBV19; CDR3 DNA: TGTGCCAGTAGTATGGGCAGGTACGCTGGCGGGAGCACAGATACGCAGTATTTT; CDR3 protein: CASSMGRYAGGSTDTQYF